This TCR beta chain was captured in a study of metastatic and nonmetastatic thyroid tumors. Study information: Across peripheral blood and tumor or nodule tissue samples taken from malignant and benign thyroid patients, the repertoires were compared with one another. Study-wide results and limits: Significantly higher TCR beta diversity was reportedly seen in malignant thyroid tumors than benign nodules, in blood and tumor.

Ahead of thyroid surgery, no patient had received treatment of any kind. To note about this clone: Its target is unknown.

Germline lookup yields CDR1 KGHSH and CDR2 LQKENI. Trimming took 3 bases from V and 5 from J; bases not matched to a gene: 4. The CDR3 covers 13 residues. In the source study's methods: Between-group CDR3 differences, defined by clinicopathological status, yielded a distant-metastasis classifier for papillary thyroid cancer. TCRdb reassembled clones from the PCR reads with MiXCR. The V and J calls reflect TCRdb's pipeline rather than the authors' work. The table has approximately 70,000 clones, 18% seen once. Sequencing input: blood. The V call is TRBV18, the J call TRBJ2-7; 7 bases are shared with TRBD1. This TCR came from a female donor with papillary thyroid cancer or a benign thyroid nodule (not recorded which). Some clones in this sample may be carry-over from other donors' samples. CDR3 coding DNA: TGTGCCAGCTCACCGGGACAGCCGGACGAGCAGTACTTC. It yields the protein CASSPGQPDEQYF.